This entry lists 13 T cell receptor beta chains sequenced from one sample in a study of response to subunit inactivated influenza vaccine. TCRdb fed the RT-PCR reads into MiXCR, producing one record per CDR3 protein. The sample yields under 500,000 distinct CDR3 sequences, 9.5% to 13% seen once. The sample was PBMCs from blood, taken roughly 48 days after vaccination. The receptors originated from a man aged 50 or older who received an inactivated influenza vaccine.

The chain joins TRBV4-1 to TRBJ2-4, with 8 positions matching TRBD1. This CDR3 spans 14 amino acids. CDR1 is MGHRA and CDR2 is YSYEKL in the germline V gene. The V gene end was trimmed by 3 bases and the J gene end by 5 bases; junction bases not matched to a gene: 3. The DNA for the CDR3 is TGCGCCAGCAGCCACCCGACAGGGGAAAACATTCAGTACTTC. This sequence encodes CASSHPTGENIQYF.

This clonotype was recorded at least ten times. The chain couples TRBV29-1 to TRBJ2-1; D is unclear. V lost 3 bases, J lost 3 bases, and 9 bases lay in between. Per the germline V gene, CDR1 is SQVTM and CDR2 is ANQGSEA. The CDR3 length is 13 residues. The CDR3 protein is CSVDFGNYNEQFF. The CDR3 DNA sequence: TGCAGCGTTGATTTTGGGAACTACAATGAGCAGTTCTTC.

A few counts support this clonotype. This sequence joins TRBV6-2 or TRBV6-3 and TRBJ2-3; 16 bases are shared with TRBD2. The CDR3 is 18 residues long. V gave up 5 bases and J gave up 2 bases; unmatched junction bases: 7. The germline V gene has CDR1 MNHEY and CDR2 SVGEGT. The CDR3 here is CASSHGTSGGAFTDTQYF. The CDR3, as DNA: TGTGCCAGCAGTCACGGGACTAGCGGGGGGGCCTTCACAGATACGCAGTATTTT.

This clonotype was seen ten or more times. The chain uses TRBV9 and TRBJ1-5; no clear D. The V end lost 0 bases, the J end lost 7 bases, and 5 bases lay between the germline ends. CDR1 is SGDLS and CDR2 is YYNGEE in the germline V gene. This CDR3 comprises 12 residues. The CDR3 is CASSVGRQPQHF. The DNA for the CDR3 is TGTGCCAGCAGCGTAGGCCGCCAGCCCCAGCATTTT.

This clonotype occurred a few times. The rearrangement links TRBV12-3 or TRBV12-4 to TRBJ2-1, with 7 positions matching TRBD1. This CDR3 is 16 amino acids long. V lost 6 bases to trimming and J lost 1 base; unmatched junction nucleotides: 9. The CDR3 loop reads CASRPVGTASYNEQFF. In nucleotides, the CDR3 is TGTGCCAGCAGACCCGTCGGGACAGCATCCTACAATGAGCAGTTCTTC.

This clonotype was detected a few times. The rearrangement links TRBV7-8 to TRBJ2-7; tentative D call: TRBD1 (6 bases). Germline CDR1 and CDR2: SGHVS and FQNEAQ. The CDR3 spans 13 residues. The V gene lost 8 bases and the J gene lost 2 bases, with 13 bases spanning the gap. The DNA for the CDR3 is TGTGCCAGCGGGGCAGGGGTTCCCTACGAGCAGTACTTC. The encoded protein is CASGAGVPYEQYF.

This chain joins TRBV2 and TRBJ1-4, with TRBD1 identical over 9 bases. The trim removed 4 bases at V and 8 bases at J, leaving 8 bases unmatched. Germline V gene lookup returns CDR1 SNHLY and CDR2 FYNNEI. This CDR3 contains 15 residues. The CDR3 nucleotides read TGTGCCAGCAGTGCACAGGGGGCAGTCGGAGAAAAACTGTTTTTT. Translation gives CASSAQGAVGEKLFF.

This clonotype was detected only a few times. The chain is built from TRBV29-1 and TRBJ1-1; 7 bases are a match to TRBD1. The germline V gene has CDR1 SQVTM and CDR2 ANQGSEA. The CDR3 covers 13 residues. V dropped 7 bases and J dropped 1; count of bases not matched to a gene: 6. The CDR3 DNA reads as TGCAGCGACGTCAGGGGGGAGAACACTGAAGCTTTCTTT. This encodes CSDVRGENTEAFF.

The chain combines TRBV5-1 with TRBJ2-7; a weak D match, TRBD2 (7 bases). CDR1 is SGHRS and CDR2 is YFSETQ in the germline V gene. The CDR3 spans 15 residues. With 4 bases removed from V and 3 bases from J, the gap between germline ends came to 17 bases. In DNA form, the CDR3 reads TGCGCCAGCAGCGTGTCCACGGGGGGCCTCTACGAGCAGTACTTC. Protein product: CASSVSTGGLYEQYF.

This clonotype showed up many times. The gene calls are TRBV20-1 and TRBJ2-1, with 10 bases matching TRBD2. This CDR3 spans 14 amino acids. With V trimmed by 4 bases and J by 6 bases, 6 bases remained unmatched. The germline gives CDR1 DFQATT, CDR2 SNEGSKA (reference sequence). The CDR3 reads CSATSGRAINEQFF. DNA of the CDR3: TGCAGTGCTACAAGCGGGAGGGCCATCAATGAGCAGTTCTTC.

The rearrangement uses TRBV5-1 and TRBJ2-1, with 10 bases identical to TRBD2. This CDR3 is built from 17 residues. Germline CDR1 SGHRS, CDR2 YFSETQ. The V segment lost 0 bases and the J segment 0 bases; nucleotides outside the gene matches: 3. CDR3 sequence reads: CASSLVPSGSSYNEQFF. CDR3 in DNA: TGCGCCAGCAGCTTGGTTCCTAGCGGGAGCTCCTACAATGAGCAGTTCTTC. The whole variable domain, remainder taken from reference TRBV5-1 and TRBJ2-1, is KAGVTQTPRYLIKTRGQQVTLSCSPISGHRSVSWYQQTPGQGLQFLFEYFSETQRNKGNFPGRFSGRQFSNSRSEMNVSTLELGDSALYLCASSLVPSGSSYNEQFFGPGTRLTVL.

This clonotype showed up just a few times. The chain couples TRBV5-1 to TRBJ2-2, with unresolved D. The CDR3 consists of 14 residues. V lost 4 bases and J lost 0, with 7 bases in between. Looked up from germline, CDR1 is SGHRS and CDR2 is YFSETQ. The CDR3 sequence: CASSEDANTGELFF. In DNA form, the CDR3 reads TGCGCCAGCAGCGAGGACGCGAACACCGGGGAGCTGTTTTTT.

The chain employs TRBV21-1 and TRBJ2-2; the D call TRBD1 from the table was never checked on the DNA. TRBV21-1 is designated a pseudogene. The CDR3 contains 18 residues. CDR3 DNA: TGTGCCAGCAGCAAACTTCAGGGGGGCTCATCTAATGCCGGGGAGCTGTTTTTT. Translated, it gives CASSKLQGGSSNAGELFF.